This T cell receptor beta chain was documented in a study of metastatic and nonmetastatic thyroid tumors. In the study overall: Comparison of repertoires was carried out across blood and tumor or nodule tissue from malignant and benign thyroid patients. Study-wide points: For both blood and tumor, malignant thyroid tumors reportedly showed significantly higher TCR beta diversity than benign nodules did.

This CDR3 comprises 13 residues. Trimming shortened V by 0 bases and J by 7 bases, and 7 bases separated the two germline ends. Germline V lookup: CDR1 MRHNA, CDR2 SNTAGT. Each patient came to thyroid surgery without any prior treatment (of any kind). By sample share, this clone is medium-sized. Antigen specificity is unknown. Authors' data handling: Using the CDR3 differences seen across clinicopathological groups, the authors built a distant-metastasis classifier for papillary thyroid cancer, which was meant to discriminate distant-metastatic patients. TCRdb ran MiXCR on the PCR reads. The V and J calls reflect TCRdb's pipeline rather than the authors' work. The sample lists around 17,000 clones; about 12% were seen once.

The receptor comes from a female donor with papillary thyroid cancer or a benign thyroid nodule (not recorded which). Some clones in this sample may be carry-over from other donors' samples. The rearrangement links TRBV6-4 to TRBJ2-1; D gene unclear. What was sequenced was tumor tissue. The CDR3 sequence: CASSDSEQNEQFF. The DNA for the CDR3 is TGTGCCAGCAGTGACTCGGAACAGAATGAGCAGTTCTTC.